Listed here is a single TCR beta chain. The target antigen is unknown. This record belongs to a study of shared clonotypes between healthy human individuals. Assay: immunoSEQ multiplex PCR; the TCRdb copy retains only in-frame clones and omits some. The repertoire holds 2.3 million or so clones, with 85% to 95% as singletons. The study's findings and limits: For sorted subsets, rarefaction showed incomplete sequencing despite large depth. Naive CD4 clonotype sharing across four donors was roughly 5%. The study generally estimated greater richness for naive than memory subsets.

V lost 3 bases and J lost 0, with 9 bases in between. The germline V gene encodes CDR1 MNHNY and CDR2 SVGAGI (reference sequence). The CDR3 runs 15 residues. CD4+ cell separation produced CD45RA+ naive and CD45RA-negative memory subsets. This chain links TRBV6-6 with TRBJ1-5; D not certain. This TCR was sampled from a man aged 18 to 30 in good health. Some clones in this sample may be carry-over from other donors' samples. Sequencing used naive CD4+ T cells from PBMCs. Documented subset: CD45RA+ positively selected. This chain's CDR3 is CASSYDNFSNQPQHF. CDR3 in DNA: TGTGCCAGCAGTTATGACAACTTTAGCAATCAGCCCCAGCATTTT.